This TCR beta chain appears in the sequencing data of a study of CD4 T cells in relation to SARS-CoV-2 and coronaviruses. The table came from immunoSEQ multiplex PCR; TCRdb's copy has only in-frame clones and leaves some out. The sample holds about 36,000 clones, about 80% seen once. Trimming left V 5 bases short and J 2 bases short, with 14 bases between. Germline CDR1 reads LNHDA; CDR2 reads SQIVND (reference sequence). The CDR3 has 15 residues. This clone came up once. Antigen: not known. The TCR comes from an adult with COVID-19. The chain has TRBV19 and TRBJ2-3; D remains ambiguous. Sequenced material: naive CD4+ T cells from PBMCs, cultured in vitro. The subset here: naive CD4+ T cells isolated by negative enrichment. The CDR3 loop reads CASSFIKADTDTQYF. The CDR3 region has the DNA TGTGCCAGTAGTTTTATTAAGGCAGACACAGATACGCAGTATTTT. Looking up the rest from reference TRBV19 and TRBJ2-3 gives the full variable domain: DGGITQSPKYLFRKEGQNVTLSCEQNLNHDAMYWYRQDPGQGLRLIYYSQIVNDFQKGDIAEGYSVSREKKESFPLTVTSAQKNPTAFYLCASSFIKADTDTQYFGPGTRLTVL.